This T cell receptor (beta chain) was recorded in a study of CD8 T cells in Susac syndrome. Germline V gives CDR1 SQVTM, CDR2 ANQGSEA. The CDR3 sequence is 13 residues long. J lost 8 bases, V lost 7 bases, and 12 bases had no gene match. The authors sequenced TCR beta from blood CD8+ and CD4+ T cells. It was with random hexamers that 0.5 to 1 ug RNA was reverse transcribed. In TCRdb, the immunoSEQ multiplex PCR reads were re-called with MiXCR into one record per CDR3 protein. The sample contains about 210,000 distinct CDR3 sequences, 95% of which appear only once. The specimen sequenced was CD4+ T cells from PBMCs. The receptor's source is a human donor with multiple sclerosis. The V gene is TRBV29-1, the J gene TRBJ1-2, with 8 bases lining up with TRBD1. The CDR3 DNA sequence: TGCAGCGCATCAGGGGGCGAATCTTACGGCTACACCTTC. This translates into CSASGGESYGYTF.